This note documents a single TCR beta chain sequence. The target antigen is unknown. The entry originates in a study of PD-L1 blockade in urothelial cancer. Study in general: The patients had undergone anywhere from 0 to 3 prior chemotherapy regimens. It was at 3 weeks (second dose) and 6 weeks after treatment start that blood was analyzed.

Assay: immunoSEQ multiplex PCR; the TCRdb copy retains only in-frame clones and omits some. The table lists about 120,000 clones, around 89% of them singletons. The ends were cut back, 5 bases at V and 5 bases at J, with 18 bases in the middle. Germline lookup yields CDR1 MDHEN and CDR2 SYDVKM. The CDR3 is made up of 15 amino acids. Time point in this sample: peripheral blood 6 weeks after treatment start. Each patient presented with locally advanced or metastatic urothelial carcinoma. Whole-study results and caveats: Tumor-linked clones in blood grew more by 3 weeks in durable-benefit patients.

The V call is TRBV28, the J call TRBJ1-1; possible D gene TRBD1, 6 bases. This TCR was recovered from a man in his 60s with urothelial cancer. Sequencing was performed on PBMCs, taken around atezolizumab (anti-PD-L1) treatment. CDR3 in DNA: TGTGCCAGCAGTCCCGGAGGGGGGAGGGAGACTGAAGCTTTCTTT. Amino acids: CASSPGGGRETEAFF. Complete variable domain (other parts from reference TRBV28 and TRBJ1-1): DVKVTQSSRYLVKRTGEKVFLECVQDMDHENMFWYRQDPGLGLRLIYFSYDVKMKEKGDIPEGYSVSREKKERFSLILESASTNQTSMYLCASSPGGGRETEAFFGQGTRLTVV.